This TCR beta chain originates from a study of breast tumors, draining lymph nodes, adjacent tissues. Notes on the study in general: Data only fit, rather than demonstrated, lymph node origin of most tumor T cells. Luminal-like breast cancer showed significantly greater tumor-nontumor repertoire similarity than basal-like breast cancer did. Most tumor T cells seemingly derive from lymph node, then expand in tumor. Compared with lymph nodes, tumors were less diverse; compared with nontumor tissue, more.

The lymph nodes were axillary draining lymph nodes from breast cancer patients. This clonotype was recorded many times. The antigen is undetermined. Germline CDR1 LNHDA, CDR2 SQIVND (reference sequence). The CDR3 extends over 16 amino acids. The V end was cut by 7 bases, the J end by 0 bases, with 16 bases between. TCRdb reanalysed the multiplex PCR reads using MiXCR and keeps one entry per CDR3 protein. The table shows approximately 140,000 distinct CDR3 sequences, with approximately 29% occurring only once. This TCR came from a female donor with breast cancer. Some clones in this sample may be carry-over from other donors' samples. The rearrangement links TRBV19 to TRBJ1-5; possible D gene TRBD1, 6 bases. What was sequenced was axillary lymph node tissue. CDR3 coding DNA: TGTGCCAGTAAGGTAGGACAGATCAATAGCAATCAGCCCCAGCATTTT. It is translated as CASKVGQINSNQPQHF.